The rows below give T cell receptor beta chains drawn from one sample of a study of human T cells and chemical hapten exposure. TCRdb re-called the RACE reads with MiXCR, one entry per CDR3 protein. This sample yields under 150,000 distinct CDR3 sequences, of which roughly 12% are seen a single time; around 1.5% belongs to the top ten. The sample consisted of whole blood, taken in connection with sensitization to the hapten diphenylcyclopropenone (DPC). These receptor sequences come from a woman in her forties or fifties with alopecia areata. Some clones in this sample may be carry-over from other donors' samples. The conserved cysteine and the conserved F or W are not part of the CDR3 here. Fields, in order: V gene, J gene, CDR3 protein.

TRBV29-1	TRBJ2-7	SVVMRGTTAYEQY
TRBV12-3/TRBV12-4	TRBJ2-3	ASSLLAVDTQY
TRBV27	TRBJ2-7	ASSGGDRRYEQY
TRBV28	TRBJ2-1	ASSFPGLAPQYNEQF
TRBV11-2	TRBJ2-3	ASSYTGTREYTQY
TRBV20-1	TRBJ1-2	SARHQGGGYT
TRBV7-2	TRBJ1-1	ASSLLGQNTEAF
TRBV11-2	TRBJ1-2	ASSYGSNYGYT
TRBV7-9	TRBJ2-1	ASSPRGSGTNEQF
TRBV10-1	TRBJ2-7	ASSGVGGYEQY
TRBV5-1	TRBJ2-7	ASSPGGPGLVGRGDEQY
TRBV5-1	TRBJ2-3	ASSQGQTGDTQY
TRBV7-9	TRBJ2-1	ASSLGSSGVYNEQF
TRBV5-1	TRBJ2-7	ASSLDRPTYEQY
TRBV7-2	TRBJ2-4	ASSLDRGKNIQY
TRBV7-9	TRBJ2-3	ASSSGDGGLNTDTQY
TRBV3-1	TRBJ2-7	ASSQAYKKYEQY
TRBV3-2	TRBJ1-6	ASSRNRRKNSPLH
TRBV6-1	TRBJ2-3	ASSDQGNLAGVTDTQY
TRBV28	TRBJ2-3	ASSPPGQGRTQY
TRBV12-3/TRBV12-4	TRBJ1-2	ASSYKRTGNYGYT
TRBV24-1	TRBJ1-2	ATSDRTGGFYGYT
TRBV19	TRBJ2-2	ASTVSGNTGELF
TRBV7-9	TRBJ1-1	ASSLVWGNMNTEAF
TRBV12-3/TRBV12-4	TRBJ2-7	ASTQGRSYEQY
TRBV19	TRBJ2-2	ASSTKLAGGTGELF
TRBV28	TRBJ2-4	ASSFETGGKNIQY
TRBV18	TRBJ1-3	ASSPSSLRNSGNTIY
TRBV7-2	TRBJ2-3	AGGTSGGRSTDTQY
TRBV28	TRBJ2-7	ASSFSSYEQY
TRBV18	TRBJ1-1	ASSPQGASTEAF
TRBV19	TRBJ2-7	ASSRYDRVSYEQY
TRBV6-2/TRBV6-3	TRBJ2-3	ASMIGLRLYTQY
TRBV7-2	TRBJ2-1	ASRRGGAWNEQF
TRBV7-7	TRBJ2-5	ASSPSGHQETQY
TRBV6-5	TRBJ2-3	ASSYSVGTDTQY
TRBV6-5	TRBJ2-3	ASSPPQIGTQY
TRBV28	TRBJ1-6	ASSLSGQGVSLH
TRBV28	TRBJ1-2	AIQGDYGYT
TRBV7-9	TRBJ2-7	ASSSTAPYEQY
TRBV5-1	TRBJ1-1	ASSLEWQTEAF